Sequencing of this T cell receptor (beta chain) was carried out in a study of OX40 agonist ivuxolimab in advanced cancers. About the research overall: Among those enrolled, mean age was around 55 years (range about 23 to 85) and approximately 83% were male.

The germline CDR1 and CDR2 sequences are SGHTA and FQGTGA. V was shortened by 3 bases and J by 12 bases, with 15 bases between the two germline ends. The CDR3 contains 13 residues. Method: immunoSEQ multiplex PCR; TCRdb's copy keeps in-frame clones and lacks some. This sample has around 41,000 clones, with around four fifths found just once. The sequences come from CD4+ or CD8+ T cells sorted from blood, collected in a trial of the OX40 agonist ivuxolimab. The receptor was derived from an adult with an advanced solid tumor such as melanoma, head and neck, liver or kidney cancer. The genes are TRBV7-3 and TRBJ2-4; possibly TRBD1 for D (7 bases). CDR3 sequence reads: CASSLRLEGAQYF. CDR3 sequence (DNA): TGTGCCAGCAGCTTGCGATTGGAGGGGGCTCAGTACTTC.